The 26 T cell receptor beta chains presented below share a single source sample, sequenced in a study of T-cell memory formation after mild COVID-19. MiXCR, applied by TCRdb to the 5' RACE reads, yields one record per CDR3 protein. The sample lists around 500,000 distinct CDR3 sequences, 18% occurring once. Sequenced input: PBMCs or a T cell subset sorted from them (not recorded which). These receptors all stem from an adult woman who had mild COVID-19 (a few samples of this study predate the infection). Cell type and time point are not known.

V and J are TRBV7-2 and TRBJ2-5; D is perhaps TRBD2 (6 bases). This CDR3 has 15 residues. Per the germline V gene, CDR1 is SGHTA and CDR2 is FQGNSA. V was clipped by 2 bases and J by 1 base, with 11 bases between them. CDR3 bases: TGTGCCAGCAGCTTAAGTTCCGGGAGCCAAGAGACCCAGTACTTC. Residues: CASSLSSGSQETQYF.

V gene TRBV20-1 combines with J gene TRBJ1-5; 9 positions match TRBD1. In germline, CDR1 is DFQATT, CDR2 SNEGSKA (reference sequence). The CDR3 is made up of 14 amino acids. Trimming at V came to 6 bases and at J to 6 bases, leaving 9 bases not matched to a gene. The CDR3 spells CSAWTGTGTQPQHF. CDR3 DNA: TGCAGTGCCTGGACCGGGACAGGGACTCAGCCCCAGCATTTT.

At least ten counts were recorded for this clonotype. This rearrangement joins TRBV27 to TRBJ1-5, with D uncertain. Trimming shortened V by 5 bases and J by 2 bases, and 22 bases separated the two germline ends. The CDR3 covers 18 residues. Germline V gene sequence: CDR1 MNHEY, CDR2 SMNVEV (reference sequence). The CDR3 loop reads CASSQTVDLFGGNQPQHF. The DNA of the CDR3 is TGTGCCAGCAGTCAAACGGTCGACCTTTTTGGGGGCAATCAGCCCCAGCATTTT.

This clonotype was seen more than once but under ten times. The chain combines TRBV9 with TRBJ1-2; D perhaps matches TRBD1 (6 bases). Germline V gene sequence: CDR1 SGDLS, CDR2 YYNGEE. Deletions cut 4 bases from V and 8 bases from J, with 21 bases between. The CDR3 is 15 residues long. Here the CDR3 reads CASSPLVGNRVGYTF. DNA of the CDR3: TGTGCCAGCAGCCCCCTTGTCGGGAACAGGGTGGGCTACACCTTC.

The chain has TRBV20-1 and TRBJ1-2, with D unresolved. Germline V gives CDR1 DFQATT, CDR2 SNEGSKA (reference sequence). V was shortened by 4 bases and J by 3 bases, with 9 bases between the two germline ends. The CDR3 spans 12 residues. The CDR3 region is CSATGIDYGYTF. Written as DNA, the CDR3 is TGCAGTGCTACGGGTATTGACTATGGCTACACCTTC.

In its sample, this clonotype was seen a few times. The chain combines TRBV20-1 with TRBJ1-5; D remains unclear. This CDR3 is 12 amino acids long. Germline V gene lookup returns CDR1 DFQATT and CDR2 SNEGSKA (reference sequence). V was shortened by 2 bases and J by 3 bases, with 5 bases between the two germline ends. The CDR3 DNA reads TGCAGTGCTAGACCGGTCAATCAGCCCCAGCATTTT. Its protein is CSARPVNQPQHF.

The V and J genes are TRBV9 and TRBJ2-7; tentatively, D is TRBD2 (6 bases). This CDR3 is built from 13 residues. Trimming took off 3 bases at V and 2 bases at J, with 9 bases between the two ends. In germline, CDR1 is SGDLS, CDR2 YYNGEE. The CDR3 reads CASSAGLPYEQYF. The CDR3 nucleotides are TGTGCCAGCAGCGCGGGACTCCCCTACGAGCAGTACTTC.

V is TRBV5-1 and J is TRBJ1-5; 7 bases match TRBD1. CDR3 size: 15 residues. Germline V gives CDR1 SGHRS, CDR2 YFSETQ. The ends lost 0 bases at V and 6 bases at J; junction bases unmatched: 6. DNA of the CDR3: TGCGCCAGCAGCTTGGGACAGGGTCAGGGTCAGCCCCAGCATTTT. Its protein is CASSLGQGQGQPQHF. The variable domain in full, completed from reference TRBV5-1 and TRBJ1-5, reads KAGVTQTPRYLIKTRGQQVTLSCSPISGHRSVSWYQQTPGQGLQFLFEYFSETQRNKGNFPGRFSGRQFSNSRSEMNVSTLELGDSALYLCASSLGQGQGQPQHFGDGTRLSIL.

This clonotype was detected only once. The chain uses TRBV7-9 and TRBJ2-1, with D perhaps TRBD2 (5 bases). Looked up from germline, CDR1 is SEHNR and CDR2 is FQNEAQ (reference sequence). Trimming removed 5 bases at V and 7 bases at J, with 12 bases between. This CDR3 has 13 amino acids. The CDR3 sequence: CASSKVEGNEQFF. The CDR3 bases are TGTGCCAGCAGCAAAGTCGAGGGTAATGAGCAGTTCTTC.

This sequence joins TRBV19 and TRBJ1-5; tentatively, D is TRBD1 (6 bases). V was clipped by 5 bases and J by 3 bases, with 11 bases between them. The CDR3 has 14 residues. Germline V CDR1 and CDR2: LNHDA, SQIVND (reference sequence). CDR3 sequence reads: CASSPQGNNQPQHF. The CDR3 nucleotides are TGTGCCAGTAGTCCCCAGGGGAACAATCAGCCCCAGCATTTT.

As to this clonotype: The germline gene is not matched at one end of the junction; a read error may be the cause. V gene TRBV7-7 combines with J gene TRBJ2-1; D is possibly TRBD1 (6 bases). This CDR3 has 14 residues. CDR1 is SSHAT and CDR2 is FNYEAQ in the germline V gene (reference sequence). CDR3 region: CASSLAQGYNEQFF. Here the CDR3 DNA reads TGTGCTAGCAGCTTAGCGCAGGGGTACAATGAGCAGTTCTTC.

This clonotype was detected a few times. The chain is built from TRBV2 and TRBJ2-3; the D gene is possibly TRBD1 (6 bases). V was trimmed by 6 bases and J by 6 bases, leaving 19 bases between them. Per germline, CDR1 SNHLY and CDR2 FYNNEI. The CDR3 is 15 amino acids. This CDR3 reads CASSFTGFGMDTQYF. The CDR3 DNA is TGTGCCAGCAGCTTCACAGGGTTCGGAATGGATACGCAGTATTTT.

V and J are TRBV5-1 and TRBJ2-1; 10 bases map to TRBD2. The CDR3 contains 15 residues. Germline lookup yields CDR1 SGHRS and CDR2 YFSETQ. J gave up 5 bases and V 1 base, and 3 bases lay outside the gene matches. CDR3 DNA: TGCGCCAGCAGCTTGTCTAGCGGGGGCCACAATGAGCAGTTCTTC. It encodes CASSLSSGGHNEQFF.

V gene TRBV29-1 combines with J gene TRBJ2-1; D not resolved. V dropped 5 bases and J dropped 5 bases, with 4 bases sitting between them. The V gene's germline CDR1 is SQVTM and CDR2 ANQGSEA. The CDR3 loop spans 10 amino acids. CDR3: CSVRDNEQFF. The CDR3 coding sequence is TGCAGCGTTCGGGACAATGAGCAGTTCTTC.

This clonotype was observed a few times. This chain joins TRBV5-5 and TRBJ2-7; weak D call: TRBD2 (6 bases). The length of the CDR3 is 15 residues. The germline gives CDR1 SGHKS, CDR2 YYEKEE (reference sequence). Trimming cost V 0 bases and J 4 bases, with 14 bases left between them. The CDR3, as DNA: TGTGCCAGCAGCTTGGACGGGGGAGACCTATACGAGCAGTACTTC. Its protein product is CASSLDGGDLYEQYF.

This chain links TRBV7-2 with TRBJ1-6; D might be TRBD1 (5 bases). The V end lost 1 base, the J end lost 7 bases, and 11 bases lay between the germline ends. The CDR3 is 15 amino acids. The germline gives CDR1 SGHTA, CDR2 FQGNSA. The CDR3 sequence is CASSLVVQGNSPLHF. In DNA, the CDR3 is TGTGCCAGCAGCTTAGTCGTCCAGGGAAATTCACCCCTCCACTTT. Full variable domain (outside the CDR3, taken from reference TRBV7-2 and TRBJ1-6): GAGVSQSPSNKVTEKGKDVELRCDPISGHTALYWYRQSLGQGLEFLIYFQGNSAPDKSGLPSDRFSAERTGGSVSTLTIQRTQQEDSAVYLCASSLVVQGNSPLHFGNGTRLTVT.

This clonotype occurred a few times. The chain uses TRBV9 and TRBJ2-3; 7 nucleotides match TRBD2. The CDR3 sequence is 12 residues long. The germline V gene has CDR1 SGDLS and CDR2 YYNGEE. The junction had 4 bases not matched to a gene; V was cut back by 4 bases and J by 8 bases. Written as DNA, the CDR3 is TGTGCCAGCAGCCTAGAGCGGGGTACGCAGTATTTT. This translates into CASSLERGTQYF.

In its sample, this clonotype was seen a few times. The chain links TRBV15 to TRBJ2-1; tentatively, D is TRBD2 (7 bases). Germline V gene data show CDR1 as LNHNV and CDR2 as YYDKDF (reference sequence). Trimming shortened V by 0 bases and J by 8 bases, and 17 bases separated the two germline ends. CDR3 length: 16 residues. The CDR3 reads CATSRDKGEGVDEQFF. The CDR3 DNA reads TGTGCCACCAGCAGAGATAAGGGGGAGGGTGTCGATGAGCAGTTCTTC.

The chain recombines TRBV20-1 with TRBJ2-3, with TRBD1 identical over 7 bases. This CDR3 comprises 16 residues. Looked up from germline, CDR1 is DFQATT and CDR2 is SNEGSKA (reference sequence). V trimming: 6 bases; J trimming: 5 bases; junction bases outside the gene matches: 17. CDR3 protein: CSAGGRDSRTGDTQYF. In DNA form, the CDR3 reads TGCAGTGCAGGGGGCCGGGACAGCCGAACGGGAGATACGCAGTATTTT.

The CDR3 nucleotides read TGTGCCAGCAGTGGAAGCACCACAGATACGCAGTATTTT. Its translation is CASSGSTTDTQYF. The gene calls are TRBV12-3 or TRBV12-4 and TRBJ2-3; D ambiguous. The CDR3 has 13 amino acids. With 5 bases removed from V and 2 bases from J, the gap between germline ends came to 8 bases.

The gene calls are TRBV9 and TRBJ2-1, with 7 bases that match TRBD1. The CDR3 covers 15 residues. The germline V gene has CDR1 SGDLS and CDR2 YYNGEE. V dropped 4 bases and J dropped 2; count of bases not matched to a gene: 6. The CDR3 DNA is TGTGCCAGCAGCCCCGGGACAGTCGCCTACAATGAGCAGTTCTTC. It codes for CASSPGTVAYNEQFF.

This clonotype was recorded a few times. The chain employs TRBV5-1 and TRBJ2-7; 10 bases match TRBD1. The CDR3 is 12 amino acids. Germline V lookup: CDR1 SGHRS, CDR2 YFSETQ. V was pared by 8 bases and J by 4 bases, with 3 bases of the junction left unmatched. This CDR3 reads CASGQGGYEQYF. The DNA of the CDR3 is TGCGCCAGTGGACAGGGGGGGTACGAGCAGTACTTC.

This CDR3 is CSALGRAHSPLHF. DNA for the CDR3: TGCAGTGCCCTCGGGAGGGCCCATTCACCCCTCCACTTT. V is TRBV20-1 and J is TRBJ1-6; D remains ambiguous. Trimming left V 6 bases short and J 8 bases short, with 14 bases between. CDR1 is DFQATT and CDR2 is SNEGSKA in the germline V gene (reference sequence). There are 13 residues in the CDR3.

Only a few counts were recorded for this clonotype. V usage is TRBV24-1 and J usage is TRBJ1-2, with D possibly matching TRBD1 (6 bases). V was shortened by 4 bases and J by 3 bases, with 8 bases between the two germline ends. Germline V gene sequence: CDR1 KGHDR, CDR2 SFDVKD. CDR3 length: 13 amino acids. CDR3 in DNA: TGTGCCACCAGTGAGGACAGTTACTATGGCTACACCTTC. Translated: CATSEDSYYGYTF.

In its sample, this clonotype was seen many times. The genes are TRBV5-1 and TRBJ2-5; tentative D call: TRBD2 (7 bases). CDR3 length: 15 amino acids. Germline assignment: CDR1 SGHRS and CDR2 YFSETQ. The germline V and J ends were trimmed by 2 bases and 0 bases, with 11 bases remaining between them. The DNA of the CDR3 is TGCGCCAGCAGCTTCGGAGGGGGGGACCAAGAGACCCAGTACTTC. Its protein is CASSFGGGDQETQYF.

This clonotype has a handful of counts. The chain links TRBV7-2 to TRBJ2-1; 11 positions match TRBD2. The CDR3 consists of 18 residues. CDR1 and CDR2 (germline): SGHTA, FQGNSA. V shed 5 bases and J 5 bases; nucleotides not matched to a gene: 14. CDR3 region: CASSRGVAGGPGDNEQFF. CDR3 nucleotides: TGTGCCAGCAGCCGGGGGGTAGCGGGAGGGCCAGGGGACAATGAGCAGTTCTTC.